The clone carrying this T cell receptor beta chain was observed a single time. Trimming cost V 4 bases and J 0 bases; bases outside gene matches: 2. CDR3 size: 15 residues. Germline V gene data show CDR1 as KGHDR and CDR2 as SFDVKD. This sample was included in a study of blood T cell repertoires in COVID-19. Original processing notes: By means of reference gene primer amplification, nucleated cell counts were estimated. The protocol was immunoSEQ multiplex PCR, while the TCRdb copy is restricted to in-frame clones and leaves out a portion. V and J calls and clone size are those listed in that table; D and trimming were worked out from the DNA. The table lists 60,000 to 70,000 clones, 80% to 95% of them singletons.

This sequence joins TRBV24-1 and TRBJ2-3; 8 bases line up with TRBD2. This sequence originates from a human donor with active COVID-19. The donor label of this sample is uncertain. Sample: peripheral blood. The CDR3 spells CATSEASGSTDTQYF. CDR3 DNA: TGTGCCACCAGTGAGGCTAGCGGGAGCACAGATACGCAGTATTTT.